The source of this T cell receptor (beta chain) is a study of T cells in Graves' hyperthyroidism and ophthalmopathy. Trimming shortened V by 4 bases and J by 0 bases, and 15 bases separated the two germline ends. This CDR3 contains 16 residues. This clonotype has a handful of counts. A much bigger clone sits one base away, suggesting this may be a read error. Across 18 months, stable Graves' hyperthyroidism was marked by no progression to ophthalmopathy. Amplified regions were TCR beta CDR3 sequences from RNA transcripts. RT-PCR in the first round (using the HTBI primer set) targeted the TCR CDR3. MiXCR was run by TCRdb on the multiplex PCR reads, yielding one entry per CDR3 protein. The table records some 510,000 distinct CDR3 sequences, under 25% of them present only once.

The rearrangement uses TRBV12-3 or TRBV12-4 and TRBJ2-5; D call uncertain. The receptor comes from a man younger than 35 with Graves' hyperthyroidism. The sample was blood. In DNA, the CDR3 is TGTGCCAGCAGTTCATCAAAGCGCCCCGACCAAGAGACCCAGTACTTC. Translated: CASSSSKRPDQETQYF.